This is a list of T cell receptor beta chains from one sample in a study of blood T cell repertoires in COVID-19. Generated by immunoSEQ multiplex PCR, the TCRdb table keeps only in-frame clones and is missing some. The sample carries around 200,000 clones, about nine tenths recorded once. Sequenced material: peripheral blood. These receptors came from a man aged 18-30 years with active or convalescent COVID-19. CDR3s include the opening cysteine and the closing phenylalanine or tryptophan. Each record gives: clone size, V gene, CDR3 protein. Only part of the rows carry a size: once, few, many, or a class if the clone is expanded.

clone size: .; V gene: TRBV25-1; CDR3 protein: CASSELARNYGYTF
clone size: .; V gene: TRBV27; CDR3 protein: CASSSTRGNQPQHF
clone size: .; V gene: TRBV15; CDR3 protein: CATSRDLEVIQYF
clone size: once; V gene: TRBV21-1; CDR3 protein: CASSRGTGGCDYGYTF
clone size: .; V gene: TRBV19; CDR3 protein: CASSTSNRDRGYYGYTF
clone size: .; V gene: TRBV4-1; CDR3 protein: CASSELAGVGTDTQYF
clone size: .; V gene: TRBV30; CDR3 protein: CAWSIGQGLYGYTF
clone size: medium-sized; V gene: TRBV2; CDR3 protein: CASSDVPSGRAGYEQYF
clone size: .; V gene: TRBV2; CDR3 protein: CASSELASGTADTQYF
clone size: .; V gene: TRBV6-5; CDR3 protein: CAGGRGFDQPQHF
clone size: .; V gene: TRBV5-1; CDR3 protein: CASSPPTDFENTIYF
clone size: few; V gene: TRBV6-1; CDR3 protein: CASSEMGGPRETQYF
clone size: .; V gene: TRBV5-1; CDR3 protein: CASSLEQGAGTQYF
clone size: .; V gene: TRBV7-3; CDR3 protein: CASGLGGRGYNEQFF
clone size: once; V gene: TRBV18; CDR3 protein: CASSPPMADYEQYF
clone size: .; V gene: TRBV5-4; CDR3 protein: CASSLFLAGNTGELFF
clone size: .; V gene: TRBV6-4; CDR3 protein: CASSEQGASTDTQYF
clone size: once; V gene: TRBV5-6; CDR3 protein: CASSGTSGNVNEQFF
clone size: .; V gene: TRBV19; CDR3 protein: CASSSPGQGTDTQYF
clone size: .; V gene: TRBV7-2; CDR3 protein: CASSLRRRLAGRTTDTQYF
clone size: .; V gene: TRBV5-1; CDR3 protein: CASSLGQGVSYNEQFF
clone size: .; V gene: TRBV7-2; CDR3 protein: CASSPDFDTQYF